These T cell receptor beta chains were read from a single sample in a study of blood T cell repertoires in COVID-19. Measured with immunoSEQ multiplex PCR; TCRdb has only the in-frame clones, and not every one. Of some 200,000 clones listed, 85% to 90% are singletons. The sequencing sample was made of peripheral blood. These receptors all come from a man between 18 and 35 years old with active or convalescent COVID-19. The CDR3 runs from the conserved cysteine through the conserved F or W. The D gene is left open where the match is weak. A row's size may be missing; if present it is once, few, many or a size class.

TRBJ2-7	.	.	TRBV5-1	TGCGCCAGCAGCTTGGGGGAGTCAAGGAGGGACGAGCAGTACTTC	CASSLGESRRDEQYF
TRBJ2-7	.	.	TRBV5-1	TGCGCCAGCAGCCCGGCGGGGTTAGCCTACGAGCAGTACTTC	CASSPAGLAYEQYF
TRBJ2-5	.	.	TRBV18	TGTGCCAGCTCACCACTTGGCAATCAAGAGACCCAGTACTTC	CASSPLGNQETQYF
TRBJ1-2	.	.	TRBV5-1	TGCGCCAGCAGCTTAAACAGAGATAACTATGGCTACACCTTC	CASSLNRDNYGYTF
TRBJ2-1	.	.	TRBV20-1	TGCAGCACAGGGTTCGATGAGCAGTTCTTC	CSTGFDEQFF
TRBJ2-2	TRBD1	.	TRBV11-3	TGTGCCAGCAGCTTAAGTGTGGGACAGGGGTCGCCCGGGGAGCTGTTTTTT	CASSLSVGQGSPGELFF
TRBJ2-3	.	.	TRBV7-9	TGTGCCAGCAGCTCCCAGGGGTCTTTCACAGATACGCAGTATTTT	CASSSQGSFTDTQYF
TRBJ2-6	.	.	TRBV9	TGTGCCAGCAGCGCTCAGGGGTCTGGGGCCAACGTCCTGACTTTC	CASSAQGSGANVLTF
TRBJ1-4	.	.	TRBV5-8	TGTGCCAGCAGCTTGGTAGATGCGGAAAAACTGTTTTTT	CASSLVDAEKLFF
TRBJ2-1	.	few	TRBV10-3	TGTGCCATCAGAACGGGCAGGGGAGGGAATGAGCAGTTCTTC	CAIRTGRGGNEQFF
TRBJ1-5	TRBD1	.	TRBV28	TGTGCCAGCAGGCGGGACAGGGGAAGCAATCAGCCCCAGCATTTT	CASRRDRGSNQPQHF
TRBJ2-7	TRBD1	.	TRBV5-6	TGTGCCAGCAGCTCAACAGGGGGAAAGTACGAGCAGTACTTC	CASSSTGGKYEQYF
TRBJ2-1	.	.	TRBV2	TGTGCCAGCCAGACAGGTACGGTCTACAATGAGCAGTTCTTC	CASQTGTVYNEQFF
TRBJ1-2	TRBD1	.	TRBV27	TGTGCCAGCAGTTCTACAGGGGGCGCTGGGGGCTACACCTTC	CASSSTGGAGGYTF
TRBJ1-1	.	.	TRBV5-1	TGCGCCAGCAGCTTCGGGGTACTCTCTATGAACACTGAAGCTTTCTTT	CASSFGVLSMNTEAFF
TRBJ2-7	.	.	TRBV10-3	TGTGCCATCAGTGCTTCTAACTACGAGCAGTACTTC	CAISASNYEQYF
TRBJ2-7	.	.	TRBV28	TGTGCCAGCAGTTCTCGTTGGGCAGATACCTACGAGCAGTACTTC	CASSSRWADTYEQYF
TRBJ2-3	TRBD2	.	TRBV5-1	TGCGCCAGCAGCTTGTCAAGCCGGTTGACTAGCGGGATGGCGGATACGCAGTATTTT	CASSLSSRLTSGMADTQYF
TRBJ1-6	TRBD1	.	TRBV6-4	TGTGCCTCGCGAAGGGACAGCCTATATAATTCACCCCTCCACTTT	CASRRDSLYNSPLHF
TRBJ2-7	TRBD1	.	TRBV28	TGTGCCAGCAGTTTATTGACGCCGGGACAGGGTTACGCCGAGCAGTACTTC	CASSLLTPGQGYAEQYF
TRBJ2-3	TRBD2	.	TRBV18	TGTGCCAGCAGACCCGGGACTAGCCAATCTGTTACGCAGTATTTT	CASRPGTSQSVTQYF
TRBJ2-2	.	.	TRBV19	TGTGCCAGTAGGCGGGACGGCGACACCGGGGAGCTGTTTTTT	CASRRDGDTGELFF
TRBJ2-1	TRBD2	.	TRBV4-2	TGTGCCAGCAGCCAAGATTTCGCGGCTAGCGGCAATGAGCAGTTCTTC	CASSQDFAASGNEQFF
TRBJ2-5	TRBD2	.	TRBV14	TGTGCCAGCAGCCCGGGACTAGCGGGAGTAGAGACCCAGTACTTC	CASSPGLAGVETQYF
TRBJ2-1	.	.	TRBV7-9	TGTGCCAGCAGCTTACTAACGGGAGTGATCAATGAGCAGTTCTTC	CASSLLTGVINEQFF
TRBJ1-1	TRBD1	.	TRBV15	TGTGCCACCAGCAGAGGGGGGACAGCGAACACTGAAGCTTTCTTT	CATSRGGTANTEAFF
TRBJ2-7	TRBD2	.	TRBV10-1	TGCGCCAGCAGTGCTACCGGGACTAGCGGCATCTACGAGCAGTACTTC	CASSATGTSGIYEQYF